This T cell receptor (beta chain) was identified during a study of blood T cell repertoires in COVID-19. Study-level information: The study drew acute and convalescent COVID-19 samples from the United States, Italy and Spain. Sources were T cells, B-cell-depleted T cells, or PBMCs; the material itself was cDNA or gDNA.

Only in-frame clones appear in the TCRdb table, and some are missing; sequencing was by immunoSEQ multiplex PCR. The table includes 200,000 to 300,000 clones, around 88% detected once. Participant ages covered roughly 18 to 89 years across around 22 US areas. Participant reports of clinical history set cohort assignment. With V trimmed by 0 bases and J by 2 bases, 8 bases remained unmatched. Germline CDR1 reads ENHRY; CDR2 reads SYGVKD. The CDR3 extends over 17 amino acids. The TCR originated in a woman aged 40 to 55 with acute COVID-19. The chain uses TRBV10-3 and TRBJ2-3, with 7 bases lining up with TRBD2. The sequencing sample was made of PBMCs or T cells enriched from blood (not recorded which). This CDR3 is CAISESRASGPTDTQYF. CDR3 DNA sequence: TGTGCCATCAGTGAGTCGAGGGCTAGCGGCCCCACAGATACGCAGTATTTT.